One sample yielded the 20 T cell receptor beta chains listed below, sequenced in a study of cytomegalovirus exposure and HLA in healthy donors. PCR employed 60 Vbeta and 13 Jbeta primers. Clones were read by immunoSEQ multiplex PCR, and TCRdb kept only the in-frame ones, dropping some. The table lists roughly 77,000 clones, 60% to 85% of them singletons. Material: PBMCs. The receptors stem from a middle-aged man in good health and CMV-seronegative.

The V call is TRBV7-9, the J call TRBJ2-5; 8 bases match TRBD2. Germline V gives CDR1 SEHNR, CDR2 FQNEAQ (reference sequence). Trimming removed 7 bases from V and 4 bases from J; junction bases left unmatched: 14. This CDR3 spans 16 amino acids. This CDR3 is CASMMGAGGLLETQYF. The CDR3 DNA reads as TGTGCCAGCATGATGGGGGCGGGGGGCCTTTTAGAGACCCAGTACTTC.

V gene TRBV29-1 combines with J gene TRBJ2-1; 7 bases fit TRBD2. V dropped 4 bases and J dropped 2; count of bases not matched to a gene: 5. Germline CDR1 SQVTM, CDR2 ANQGSEA. This CDR3 spans 14 amino acids. The CDR3 DNA reads TGCAGCGTTGGGGGGAGGGCCCCCTACAATGAGCAGTTCTTC. The encoded protein is CSVGGRAPYNEQFF.

A single count supports this clone. The chain employs TRBV4-2 and TRBJ1-3, with D possibly matching TRBD1 (6 bases). The CDR3 has 19 amino acids. Per the germline V gene, CDR1 is LGHNA and CDR2 is YNFKEQ. Trimming took 0 bases from V and 0 from J, leaving 18 bases between them. The CDR3 DNA is TGTGCCAGCAGCCAAGATCCTCCGGGACATTCAAGCTCTGGAAACACCATATATTTT. It is translated as CASSQDPPGHSSSGNTIYF.

The chain recombines TRBV7-9 with TRBJ1-1, with 7 positions matching TRBD1. J lost 1 base, V lost 3 bases, and 14 bases had no gene match. The germline V gene has CDR1 SEHNR and CDR2 FQNEAQ (reference sequence). There are 18 residues in the CDR3. CDR3 protein: CASSFRTGGRLANTEAFF. The CDR3 bases are TGTGCCAGCAGCTTCCGGACAGGTGGAAGGTTGGCGAACACTGAAGCTTTCTTT.

This clone was seen a handful of times. The J gene is TRBJ1-1, the V gene TRBV18; 7 bases are shared with TRBD1. The CDR3 is 12 residues long. The V and J ends lost 6 bases and 7 bases, in that order; junction bases with no gene match: 5. Germline V gene sequence: CDR1 KGHSH, CDR2 LQKENI. DNA of the CDR3: TGTGCCAGCTCTCCCGGGACAGATGAAGCTTTCTTT. Its translation: CASSPGTDEAFF.

This clone is a singleton in its sample. The chain carries TRBV7-2 and TRBJ2-3; a weak D match, TRBD2 (5 bases). Trimming took off 1 base at V and 4 bases at J, with 12 bases between the two ends. CDR3 length: 15 residues. CDR1 is SGHTA and CDR2 is FQGNSA in the germline V gene. The CDR3 DNA reads TGTGCCAGCAGCTTAGTCGGAGGTCGCGCAGATACGCAGTATTTT. As protein: CASSLVGGRADTQYF.

J is TRBJ2-1 and V is TRBV5-4, with TRBD2 as a possible D gene (5 bases). The CDR3 spans 14 residues. The germline gives CDR1 SGHNT, CDR2 YYREEE (reference sequence). Trimming took off 1 base at V and 10 bases at J, with 15 bases between the two ends. For the CDR3, the DNA is TGTGCCAGCAGCTTGACCGGTCTAGCCAGAGAGCAGTTCTTC. This codes for CASSLTGLAREQFF.

The V gene is TRBV5-4, the J gene TRBJ1-2; no firm D call. Between the trimmed V and J ends, which lost 3 bases and 1 base, there was a span of 7 bases. CDR3 size: 13 residues. Per germline, CDR1 SGHNT and CDR2 YYREEE (reference sequence). In nucleotides, the CDR3 is TGTGCCAGCAGCTCCCGGGTTAACTATGGCTACACCTTC. As protein: CASSSRVNYGYTF.

This chain links TRBV28 with TRBJ1-4; maybe TRBD1 (6 bases). Germline CDR1 and CDR2: MDHEN and SYDVKM. V dropped 1 base and J dropped 7 bases, with 31 bases sitting between them. CDR3 length: 21 amino acids. The CDR3 spells CASSLSPLGGAITARTEKLFF. For the CDR3, the DNA is TGTGCCAGCAGTTTATCTCCGCTCGGGGGGGCGATAACCGCGCGAACTGAAAAACTGTTTTTT.

This sequence joins TRBV6-1 and TRBJ2-7; 12 bases match TRBD2. Germline assignment: CDR1 MNHNS and CDR2 SASEGT. The V gene end was trimmed by 1 base and the J gene end by 2 bases; junction bases not matched to a gene: 12. This CDR3 spans 19 amino acids. CDR3 loop: CASSEDPWGLAGRAYEQYF. As DNA, the CDR3 is TGTGCCAGCAGTGAAGATCCCTGGGGACTAGCGGGTAGAGCCTACGAGCAGTACTTC.

The genes are TRBV30 and TRBJ1-1, with D uncertain. V lost 3 bases, J lost 1 base, and 6 bases lay in between. Germline assignment: CDR1 GTSNPN and CDR2 SVGIG (reference sequence). The CDR3 contains 12 residues. In DNA, the CDR3 is TGTGCCTGGAGGAGGCAGAACACTGAAGCTTTCTTT. It codes for CAWRRQNTEAFF.

The V call is TRBV19, the J call TRBJ1-1, with a weak D call TRBD1 (6 bases). V was trimmed by 3 bases and J by 4 bases, leaving 15 bases between them. Germline CDR1 reads LNHDA; CDR2 reads SQIVND (reference sequence). CDR3 size: 15 residues. The CDR3 DNA sequence: TGTGCCAGTAGTATTACACCCGCAGGGGCCACTGAAGCTTTCTTT. This gives the protein CASSITPAGATEAFF.

The chain has TRBV6-1 and TRBJ2-2; D is perhaps TRBD1 (6 bases). This CDR3 is 14 amino acids long. Trimming pared 10 bases from V and 2 bases from J, leaving 14 bases between. CDR1 and CDR2 from the germline V gene are MNHNS and SASEGT. The CDR3 here is CATSWTANTGELFF. The CDR3 nucleotides read TGTGCCACCTCCTGGACAGCCAACACCGGGGAGCTGTTTTTT.

This clone was seen only a few times. This chain joins TRBV5-6 and TRBJ2-1, with 7 bases aligning to TRBD2. V dropped 3 bases and J dropped 6; count of bases not matched to a gene: 3. This CDR3 spans 13 amino acids. The germline V gene has CDR1 SGHDT and CDR2 YYEEEE. In DNA form, the CDR3 reads TGTGCCAGCAGCTACGGACTAGTCAATGAGCAGTTCTTC. It specifies CASSYGLVNEQFF.

This chain joins TRBV28 and TRBJ1-2, with 7 bases matching TRBD1. The ends lost 7 bases at V and 4 bases at J; junction bases unmatched: 6. The CDR3 loop spans 13 amino acids. The germline V gene has CDR1 MDHEN and CDR2 SYDVKM. The CDR3 spells CASTQDRVYGYTF. For the CDR3, the DNA is TGTGCCAGCACCCAAGACAGGGTCTATGGCTACACCTTC.

The chain employs TRBV7-3 and TRBJ2-3; 8 nucleotides agree with TRBD2. Trimming took 0 bases from V and 0 from J; bases not matched to a gene: 5. CDR1 and CDR2 (germline): SGHTA, FQGTGA. The CDR3 is 17 residues long. CDR3 sequence (DNA): TGTGCCAGCAGCTTAACTCCAGCGGGAGTTAGCACAGATACGCAGTATTTT. The encoded protein is CASSLTPAGVSTDTQYF.

The chain links TRBV7-8 to TRBJ1-1, with TRBD1 as a possible D gene (6 bases). Germline values: CDR1 SGHVS, CDR2 FQNEAQ. The length of the CDR3 is 16 residues. The V end lost 0 bases, the J end lost 1 base, and 12 bases lay between the germline ends. Written as DNA, the CDR3 is TGTGCCAGCAGCTTAGCAAGCCGGGGACAGAACACTGAAGCTTTCTTT. Its translation: CASSLASRGQNTEAFF.

The chain joins TRBV6-6 to TRBJ2-1; possibly TRBD1 for D (5 bases). Germline-derived CDR1 and CDR2 are MNHNY and SVGAGI (reference sequence). V shed 8 bases and J shed 4 bases, with 9 bases lying between them. This CDR3 has 12 residues. The chain's CDR3 is CASSPGYNEQFF. The CDR3 coding sequence is TGTGCCAGCTCGCCAGGGTACAATGAGCAGTTCTTC.

The V gene is TRBV28, the J gene TRBJ2-3, with TRBD1 matching 7 bases. CDR3 length equals 15 residues. V shed 5 bases, J shed 2 bases, and the junction held 7 bases outside the gene matches. Germline V lookup: CDR1 MDHEN, CDR2 SYDVKM. The DNA for the CDR3 is TGTGCCAGCAGTAGACGGGGACAGACCACAGATACGCAGTATTTT. Its translation: CASSRRGQTTDTQYF.

This chain joins TRBV6-5 and TRBJ1-3; D perhaps matches TRBD1 (6 bases). Deletions cut 7 bases from V and 0 bases from J, with 7 bases between. Germline V gives CDR1 MNHEY, CDR2 SVGAGI. The CDR3 runs to 13 residues. The CDR3 is CASKDSSGNTIYF. DNA for the CDR3: TGTGCCAGCAAGGACAGCTCTGGAAACACCATATATTTT.